This T cell receptor beta chain was documented in a study of CD8+CD57+ T cells in acquired aplastic anemia. Study-level results: In CD8+ cells, Simpson's diversity showed no significant difference between patients and controls.

Genomic DNA was employed as the template in profiling TCR beta VDJ and CDR3. TCRdb called the reads again in MiXCR, with one record for every CDR3 protein. Of 150,000 to 200,000 distinct CDR3 sequences in the sample, 64% were seen once. Comment on this clonotype: Its antigen is as yet unknown.

V lost 5 bases and J lost 7, with 11 bases in between. This CDR3 has 12 residues. Germline V CDR1 and CDR2: SGHVS, FNYEAQ. This TCR was recovered from a human donor with severe aplastic anemia or a healthy control (not recorded which). The specimen was sorted CD4+, CD8+, or CD8+CD57+ T cells (not recorded which) from PBMCs. V is TRBV7-6 and J is TRBJ2-5; D is uncertain. The CDR3 protein is CASSLTRVTQYF. CDR3 bases: TGTGCCAGCAGCCTGACTCGAGTGACCCAGTACTTC. The whole variable domain, remainder taken from reference TRBV7-6 and TRBJ2-5, is GAGVSQSPRYKVTKRGQDVALRCDPISGHVSLYWYRQALGQGPEFLTYFNYEAQQDKSGLPNDRFSAERPEGSISTLTIQRTEQRDSAMYRCASSLTRVTQYFGPGTRLLVL.